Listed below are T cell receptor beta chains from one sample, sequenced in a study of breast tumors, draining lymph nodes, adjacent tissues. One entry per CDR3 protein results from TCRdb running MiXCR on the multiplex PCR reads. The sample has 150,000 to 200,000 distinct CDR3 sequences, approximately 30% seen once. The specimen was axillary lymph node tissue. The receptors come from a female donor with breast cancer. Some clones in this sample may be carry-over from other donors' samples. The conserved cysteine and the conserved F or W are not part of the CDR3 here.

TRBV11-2 ASSLEQGLLETQY
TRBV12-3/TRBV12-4 ASSLVQGARSYGYT
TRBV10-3 AISSDRQASTDTQY
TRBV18 ASSPWGDTSSYNEQF
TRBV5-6 ASSWGDGGREQY
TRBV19 ASSIGRQPYGYT
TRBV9 ASSVGRGGAGNEQF
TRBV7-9 ASSRGTSGTQETQY
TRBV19 ASRRTGETGANVLT
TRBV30 AWRVISTEAF
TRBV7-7 ASSLVYDSYEQY
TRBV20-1 SARSPFSGTSIYEQY
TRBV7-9 ASSLVQPREAF